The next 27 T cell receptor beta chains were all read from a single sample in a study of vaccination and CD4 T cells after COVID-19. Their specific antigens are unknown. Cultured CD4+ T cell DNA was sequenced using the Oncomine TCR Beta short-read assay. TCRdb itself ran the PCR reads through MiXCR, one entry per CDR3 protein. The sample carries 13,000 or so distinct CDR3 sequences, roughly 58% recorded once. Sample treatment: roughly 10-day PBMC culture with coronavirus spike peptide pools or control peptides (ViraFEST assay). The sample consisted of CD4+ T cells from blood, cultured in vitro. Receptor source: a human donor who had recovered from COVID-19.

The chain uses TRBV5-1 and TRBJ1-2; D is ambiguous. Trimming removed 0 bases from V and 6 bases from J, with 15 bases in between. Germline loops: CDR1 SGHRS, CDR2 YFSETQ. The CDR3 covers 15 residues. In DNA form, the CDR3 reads TGCGCCAGCAGCTTGGAGTCGGGGAGTAGGGATGGCTACACCTTC. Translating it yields CASSLESGSRDGYTF.

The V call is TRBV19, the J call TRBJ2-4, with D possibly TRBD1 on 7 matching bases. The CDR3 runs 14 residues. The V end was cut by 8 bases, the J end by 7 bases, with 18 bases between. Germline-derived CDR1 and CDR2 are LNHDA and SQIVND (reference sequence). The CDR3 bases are TGTGCCAGTGCGGCTACAGGGGCGGGGAACATTCAGTACTTC. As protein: CASAATGAGNIQYF.

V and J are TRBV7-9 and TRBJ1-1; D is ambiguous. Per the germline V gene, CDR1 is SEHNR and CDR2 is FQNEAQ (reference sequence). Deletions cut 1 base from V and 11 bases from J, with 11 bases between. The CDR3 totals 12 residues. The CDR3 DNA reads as TGTGCCAGCAGCTTAGAGGCCACGCGGGCTTTCTTT. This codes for CASSLEATRAFF.

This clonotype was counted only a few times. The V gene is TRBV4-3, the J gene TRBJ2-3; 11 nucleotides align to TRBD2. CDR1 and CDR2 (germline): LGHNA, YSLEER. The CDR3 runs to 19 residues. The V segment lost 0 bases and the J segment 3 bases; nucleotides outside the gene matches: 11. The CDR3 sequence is CASSQESGRSGRGTDTQYF. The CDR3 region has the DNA TGCGCCAGCAGCCAAGAATCGGGCCGTAGCGGGAGGGGGACAGATACGCAGTATTTT.

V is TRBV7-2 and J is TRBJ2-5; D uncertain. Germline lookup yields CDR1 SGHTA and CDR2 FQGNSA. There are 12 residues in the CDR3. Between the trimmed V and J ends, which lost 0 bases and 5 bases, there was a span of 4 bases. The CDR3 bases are TGTGCCAGCAGCTTAGCGTCCGAGACCCAGTACTTC. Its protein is CASSLASETQYF. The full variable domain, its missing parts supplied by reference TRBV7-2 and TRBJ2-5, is GAGVSQSPSNKVTEKGKDVELRCDPISGHTALYWYRQSLGQGLEFLIYFQGNSAPDKSGLPSDRFSAERTGGSVSTLTIQRTQQEDSAVYLCASSLASETQYFGPGTRLLVL.

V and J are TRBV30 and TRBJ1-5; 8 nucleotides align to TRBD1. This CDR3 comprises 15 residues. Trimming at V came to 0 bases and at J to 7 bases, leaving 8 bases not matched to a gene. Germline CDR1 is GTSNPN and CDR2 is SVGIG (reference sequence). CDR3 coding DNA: TGTGCCTGGAGTGTTACCGGACAGGGAGACCAGCCCCAGCATTTT. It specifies CAWSVTGQGDQPQHF.

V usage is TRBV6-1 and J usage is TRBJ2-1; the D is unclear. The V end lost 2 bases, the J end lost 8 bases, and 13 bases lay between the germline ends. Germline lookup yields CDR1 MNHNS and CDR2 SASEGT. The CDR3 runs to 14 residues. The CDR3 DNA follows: TGTGCCAGCAGTGAAAAGGGATACTGGGATGAGCAGTTCTTC. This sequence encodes CASSEKGYWDEQFF.

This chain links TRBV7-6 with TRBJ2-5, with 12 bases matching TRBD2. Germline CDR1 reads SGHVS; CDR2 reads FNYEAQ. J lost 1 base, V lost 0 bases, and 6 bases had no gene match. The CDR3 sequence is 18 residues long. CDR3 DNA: TGTGCCAGCAGCTTAGCGGGGGGACTAGCGGGTCTCCAAGAGACCCAGTACTTC. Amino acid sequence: CASSLAGGLAGLQETQYF.

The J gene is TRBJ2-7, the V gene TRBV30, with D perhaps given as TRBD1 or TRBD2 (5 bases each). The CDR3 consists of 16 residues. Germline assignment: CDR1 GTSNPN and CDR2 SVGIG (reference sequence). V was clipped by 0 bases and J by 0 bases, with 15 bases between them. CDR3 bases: TGTGCCTGGAGTGTACGAGGGCAGGGTGACTCCTACGAGCAGTACTTC. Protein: CAWSVRGQGDSYEQYF.

CDR3 sequence (DNA): TGCAGTGCTAGAGGGGTAAACATTTCTCCCCTCCACTTT. Protein product: CSARGVNISPLHF. V is TRBV20-1 and J is TRBJ1-6; D call uncertain. V was trimmed by 1 base and J by 13 bases, leaving 14 bases between them. The CDR3 extends over 13 amino acids. From germline, CDR1 is DFQATT and CDR2 SNEGSKA (reference sequence).

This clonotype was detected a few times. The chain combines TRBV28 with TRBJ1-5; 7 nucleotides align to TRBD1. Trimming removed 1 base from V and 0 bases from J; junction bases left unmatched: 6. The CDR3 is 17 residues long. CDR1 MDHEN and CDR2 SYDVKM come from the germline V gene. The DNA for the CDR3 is TGTGCCAGCAGTTTATTTTGGAGACAGGGTAGCAATCAGCCCCAGCATTTT. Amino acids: CASSLFWRQGSNQPQHF.

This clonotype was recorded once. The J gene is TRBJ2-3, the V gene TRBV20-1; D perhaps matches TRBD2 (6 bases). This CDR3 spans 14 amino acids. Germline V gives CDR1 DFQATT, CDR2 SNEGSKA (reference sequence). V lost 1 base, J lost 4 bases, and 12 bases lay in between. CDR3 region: CSARVGSGPDTQYF. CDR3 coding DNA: TGCAGTGCTAGAGTGGGTAGCGGCCCAGATACGCAGTATTTT.

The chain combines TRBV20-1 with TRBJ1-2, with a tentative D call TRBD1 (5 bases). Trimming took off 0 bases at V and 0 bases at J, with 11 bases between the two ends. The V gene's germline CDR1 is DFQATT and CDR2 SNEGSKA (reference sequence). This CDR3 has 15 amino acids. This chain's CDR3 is CSARESGNPNYGYTF. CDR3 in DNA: TGCAGTGCTAGAGAATCAGGGAACCCTAACTATGGCTACACCTTC.

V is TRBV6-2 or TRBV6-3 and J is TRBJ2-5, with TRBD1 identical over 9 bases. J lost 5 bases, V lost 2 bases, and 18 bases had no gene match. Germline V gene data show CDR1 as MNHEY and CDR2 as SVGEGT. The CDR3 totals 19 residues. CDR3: CASSYRPGQGALGSETQYF. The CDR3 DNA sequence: TGTGCCAGCAGTTACCGACCGGGACAGGGTGCACTAGGGTCGGAGACCCAGTACTTC.

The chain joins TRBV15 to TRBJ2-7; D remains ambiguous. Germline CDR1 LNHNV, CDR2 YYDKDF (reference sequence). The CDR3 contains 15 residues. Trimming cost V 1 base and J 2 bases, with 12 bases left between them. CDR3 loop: CATSRGGVRTYEQYF. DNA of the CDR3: TGTGCCACCAGCAGAGGGGGTGTCAGAACCTACGAGCAGTACTTC.

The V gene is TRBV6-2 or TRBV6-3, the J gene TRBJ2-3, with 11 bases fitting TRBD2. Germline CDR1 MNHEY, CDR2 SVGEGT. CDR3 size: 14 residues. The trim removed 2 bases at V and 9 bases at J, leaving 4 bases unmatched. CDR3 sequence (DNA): TGTGCCAGCAGTTACGTAGCGGGAGGGCGGACGCAGTATTTT. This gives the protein CASSYVAGGRTQYF.

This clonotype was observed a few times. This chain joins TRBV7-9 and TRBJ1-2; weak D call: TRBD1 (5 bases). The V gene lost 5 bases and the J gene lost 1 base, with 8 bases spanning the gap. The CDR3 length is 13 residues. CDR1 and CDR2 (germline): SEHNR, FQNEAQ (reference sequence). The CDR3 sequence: CASSGGNNYGYTF. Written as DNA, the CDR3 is TGTGCCAGCAGCGGGGGGAATAACTATGGCTACACCTTC. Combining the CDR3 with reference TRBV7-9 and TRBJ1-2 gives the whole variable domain DTGVSQNPRHKITKRGQNVTFRCDPISEHNRLYWYRQTLGQGPEFLTYFQNEAQLEKSRLLSDRFSAERPKGSFSTLEIQRTEQGDSAMYLCASSGGNNYGYTFGSGTRLTVV.

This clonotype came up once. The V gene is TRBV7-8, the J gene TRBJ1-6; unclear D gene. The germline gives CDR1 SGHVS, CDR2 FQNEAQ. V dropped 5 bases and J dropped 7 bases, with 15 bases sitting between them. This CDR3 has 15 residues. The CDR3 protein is CASSRTGYLNSPLHF. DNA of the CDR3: TGTGCCAGCAGCCGAACCGGGTATCTGAATTCACCCCTCCACTTT.

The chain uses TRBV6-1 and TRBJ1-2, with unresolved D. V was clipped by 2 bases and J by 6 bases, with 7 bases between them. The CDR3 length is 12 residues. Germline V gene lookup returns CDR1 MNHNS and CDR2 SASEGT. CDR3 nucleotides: TGTGCCAGCAGTGAAATCGGGGATGGCTACACCTTC. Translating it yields CASSEIGDGYTF.

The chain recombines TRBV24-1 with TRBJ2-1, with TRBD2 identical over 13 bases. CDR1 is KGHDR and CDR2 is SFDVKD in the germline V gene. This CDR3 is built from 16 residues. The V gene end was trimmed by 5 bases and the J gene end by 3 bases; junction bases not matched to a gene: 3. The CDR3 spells CATSGTSGSIYNEQFF. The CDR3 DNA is TGTGCCACCAGTGGGACTAGCGGGAGTATCTACAATGAGCAGTTCTTC.

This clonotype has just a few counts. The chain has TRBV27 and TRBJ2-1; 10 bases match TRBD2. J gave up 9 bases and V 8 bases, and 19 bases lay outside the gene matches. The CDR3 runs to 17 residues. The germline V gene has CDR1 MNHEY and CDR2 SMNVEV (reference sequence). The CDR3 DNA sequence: TGTGCCAGCTGTGTCTCACCCCCGGGACTAGCGAGTGGTGAGCAGTTCTTC. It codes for CASCVSPPGLASGEQFF.

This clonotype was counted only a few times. As DNA, the CDR3 is TGTGCCACCAGCAGAGACGGTGTCCGTTCCTACAATGAGCAGTTCTTC. Protein product: CATSRDGVRSYNEQFF. The J gene is TRBJ2-1, the V gene TRBV15, with unresolved D. Germline CDR1 is LNHNV and CDR2 is YYDKDF (reference sequence). CDR3 length: 16 amino acids. V gave up 0 bases and J gave up 1 base, with 10 bases separating them. Filled out from reference TRBV15 and TRBJ2-1, the complete variable domain reads DAMVIQNPRYQVTQFGKPVTLSCSQTLNHNVMYWYQQKSSQAPKLLFHYYDKDFNNEADTPDNFQSRRPNTSFCFLDIRSPGLGDTAMYLCATSRDGVRSYNEQFFGPGTRLTVL.

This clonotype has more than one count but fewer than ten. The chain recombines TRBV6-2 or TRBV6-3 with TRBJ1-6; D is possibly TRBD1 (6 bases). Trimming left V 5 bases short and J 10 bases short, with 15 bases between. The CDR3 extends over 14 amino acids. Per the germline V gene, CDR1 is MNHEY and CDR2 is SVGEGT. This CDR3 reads CASSRDTLRSPLHF. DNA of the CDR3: TGTGCCAGCAGTCGGGACACTCTGAGGTCACCCCTCCACTTT.

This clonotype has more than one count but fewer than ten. For the CDR3, the DNA is TGTGCCATCAGTGAGCTTGGGGGGATGAACACCGGGGAGCTGTTTTTT. Protein sequence: CAISELGGMNTGELFF. The chain couples TRBV10-3 to TRBJ2-2; tentative D call: TRBD2 (6 bases). CDR1 is ENHRY and CDR2 is SYGVKD in the germline V gene. The V and J ends lost 2 bases and 1 base respectively, with 11 bases between them. This CDR3 has 16 amino acids.

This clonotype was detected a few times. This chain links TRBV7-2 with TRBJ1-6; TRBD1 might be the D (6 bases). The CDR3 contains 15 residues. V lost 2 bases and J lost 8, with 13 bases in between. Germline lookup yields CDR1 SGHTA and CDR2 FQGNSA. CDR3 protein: CASSLSGGRDSPLHF. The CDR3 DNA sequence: TGTGCCAGCAGCTTATCCGGGGGGCGCGATTCACCCCTCCACTTT.

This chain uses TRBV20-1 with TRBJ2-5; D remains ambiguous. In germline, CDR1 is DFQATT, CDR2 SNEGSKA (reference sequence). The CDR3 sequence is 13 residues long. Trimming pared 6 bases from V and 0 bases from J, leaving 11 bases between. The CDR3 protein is CSAADGYQETQYF. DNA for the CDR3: TGCAGTGCCGCTGACGGATACCAAGAGACCCAGTACTTC.

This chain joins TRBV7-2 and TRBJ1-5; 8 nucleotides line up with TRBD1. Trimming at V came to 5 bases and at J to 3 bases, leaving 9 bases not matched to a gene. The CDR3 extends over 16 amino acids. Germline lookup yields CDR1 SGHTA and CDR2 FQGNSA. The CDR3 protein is CASSDRDRGLNQPQHF. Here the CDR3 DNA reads TGTGCCAGCAGCGATAGAGACAGGGGTCTCAATCAGCCCCAGCATTTT. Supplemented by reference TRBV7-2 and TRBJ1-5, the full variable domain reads GAGVSQSPSNKVTEKGKDVELRCDPISGHTALYWYRQSLGQGLEFLIYFQGNSAPDKSGLPSDRFSAERTGGSVSTLTIQRTQQEDSAVYLCASSDRDRGLNQPQHFGDGTRLSIL.